These 31 T cell receptor beta chains share one sample of origin, sequenced in a study of a mutant IDH1 vaccine in newly diagnosed glioma. Time point defined: week 35, safety follow-up. Every vaccination contained 300 ug of the mutant IDH1 20-mer peptide and was paired with topical imiquimod. Their antigen targets remain unknown. Method: immunoSEQ multiplex PCR; TCRdb's copy keeps in-frame clones and lacks some. The sample includes some 58,000 clones, more than 80% of them seen just once. Material: PBMCs, obtained from a glioma patient whose treatment included an IDH1 peptide vaccine. Receptor source: a man aged 40-55 years with glioma.

This chain connects TRBV19 to TRBJ1-4; possible D gene TRBD1, 5 bases. V lost 8 bases to trimming and J lost 5 bases, with 15 bases between them. This CDR3 comprises 14 residues. Germline CDR1 is LNHDA and CDR2 is SQIVND (reference sequence). CDR3 sequence (DNA): TGTGCCAGTTCTGCTGACAGAATAAATGAAAAACTGTTTTTT. It specifies CASSADRINEKLFF.

This clone occurred once. This rearrangement joins TRBV7-8 to TRBJ2-1; maybe TRBD2 (6 bases). The CDR3 contains 14 residues. V dropped 6 bases and J dropped 4 bases, with 13 bases sitting between them. CDR1 and CDR2 (germline): SGHVS, FQNEAQ. For the CDR3, the DNA is TGTGCCAGCAGAAGCAGACGGGGGTACAATGAGCAGTTCTTC. Translating it yields CASRSRRGYNEQFF.

The rearrangement links TRBV5-6 to TRBJ2-1; the D is unclear. In germline, CDR1 is SGHDT, CDR2 YYEEEE. CDR3 length: 14 amino acids. V was trimmed by 4 bases and J by 5 bases, leaving 13 bases between them. In DNA form, the CDR3 reads TGTGCCAGCAGCGGGCAGGAGCCTGACAATGAGCAGTTCTTC. Residues: CASSGQEPDNEQFF. Drawing the rest from reference TRBV5-6 and TRBJ2-1, the complete variable domain is DAGVTQSPTHLIKTRGQQVTLRCSPKSGHDTVSWYQQALGQGPQFIFQYYEEEERQRGNFPDRFSGHQFPNYSSELNVNALLLGDSALYLCASSGQEPDNEQFFGPGTRLTVL.

Written as DNA, the CDR3 is TGTGCCTGGAACCCCGGGACTAGCGGAAACGACTACGAGCAGTACTTC. Translation gives CAWNPGTSGNDYEQYF. The J gene is TRBJ2-7, the V gene TRBV30, with 11 bases lining up with TRBD2. The length of the CDR3 is 16 residues. CDR1 and CDR2 from the germline V gene are GTSNPN and SVGIG (reference sequence). The ends lost 4 bases at V and 3 bases at J; junction bases unmatched: 11. The whole variable domain, remainder taken from reference TRBV30 and TRBJ2-7, is SQTIHQWPATLVQPVGSPLSLECTVEGTSNPNLYWYRQAAGRGLQLLFYSVGIGQISSEVPQNLSASRPQDRQFILSSKKLLLSDSGFYLCAWNPGTSGNDYEQYFGPGTRLTVT.

The rearrangement uses TRBV5-6 and TRBJ2-5; tentatively, D is TRBD1 (5 bases). Germline assignment: CDR1 SGHDT and CDR2 YYEEEE. The V end lost 2 bases, the J end lost 4 bases, and 9 bases lay between the germline ends. The CDR3 is made up of 13 amino acids. The CDR3 nucleotides are TGTGCCAGCAGCTTAGGGGTCTCAGAGACCCAGTACTTC. It codes for CASSLGVSETQYF.

This chain connects TRBV19 to TRBJ1-5, with D perhaps matching TRBD1 (5 bases). The V gene's germline CDR1 is LNHDA and CDR2 SQIVND (reference sequence). The CDR3 is 14 residues long. Trimming took off 3 bases at V and 4 bases at J, with 10 bases between the two ends. CDR3 sequence reads: CASSIPGENQPQHF. The CDR3 region has the DNA TGTGCCAGTAGTATTCCGGGGGAGAATCAGCCCCAGCATTTT.

This chain links TRBV4-2 with TRBJ2-1; 8 bases agree with TRBD2. J lost 8 bases, V lost 0 bases, and 6 bases had no gene match. The germline CDR1 and CDR2 sequences are LGHNA and YNFKEQ. The CDR3 extends over 15 amino acids. The CDR3 reads CASSQDRGTSYEQFF. The DNA of the CDR3 is TGTGCCAGCAGCCAAGATAGGGGGACTAGTTATGAGCAGTTCTTC.

The chain couples TRBV5-4 to TRBJ2-5, with D possibly being TRBD1 or TRBD2 (5 bases each). Germline CDR1 and CDR2: SGHNT and YYREEE (reference sequence). The CDR3 contains 16 residues. The ends were cut back, 0 bases at V and 4 bases at J, with 16 bases in the middle. CDR3 sequence reads: CASSLEGEAGTETQYF. CDR3 sequence (DNA): TGTGCCAGCAGCTTGGAAGGCGAGGCAGGGACAGAGACCCAGTACTTC.

The chain carries TRBV7-8 and TRBJ2-6, with 9 bases aligning to TRBD2. The V gene's germline CDR1 is SGHVS and CDR2 FQNEAQ. V lost 5 bases to trimming and J lost 4 bases; unmatched junction nucleotides: 18. The CDR3 contains 20 residues. This CDR3 is CASSDKSSSGKGEGANVLTF. The DNA for the CDR3 is TGTGCCAGCAGCGACAAAAGCTCTAGCGGGAAGGGAGAGGGGGCCAACGTCCTGACTTTC. The full variable domain, completed using reference TRBV7-8 and TRBJ2-6, is GAGVSQSPRYKVAKRGQDVALRCDPISGHVSLFWYQQALGQGPEFLTYFQNEAQLDKSGLPSDRFFAERPEGSVSTLKIQRTQQEDSAVYLCASSDKSSSGKGEGANVLTFGAGSRLTVL.

The J gene is TRBJ1-4, the V gene TRBV2; no clear D gene. The V gene's germline CDR1 is SNHLY and CDR2 FYNNEI. The CDR3 sequence is 13 residues long. V dropped 9 bases and J dropped 0 bases, with 8 bases sitting between them. The CDR3 loop reads CASRFATNEKLFF. The CDR3, as DNA: TGTGCCAGTAGGTTTGCAACTAATGAAAAACTGTTTTTT.

The V and J genes are TRBV6-5 and TRBJ2-1, with a weak D call TRBD2 (5 bases). This CDR3 is 16 amino acids long. Germline CDR1 and CDR2: MNHEY and SVGAGI. V lost 0 bases and J 7 bases, leaving 16 bases between the germline ends. CDR3 sequence: CASSYSSRTGSNEQFF. In DNA form, the CDR3 reads TGTGCCAGCAGTTACTCGAGTCGAACGGGGTCTAATGAGCAGTTCTTC.

J is TRBJ2-1 and V is TRBV25-1; D not certain. The germline V gene encodes CDR1 MGHDK and CDR2 SYGVNS. The CDR3 covers 14 residues. Trimming left V 2 bases short and J 7 bases short, with 12 bases between. The CDR3 loop reads CASSEDLGSNEQFF. The CDR3 nucleotides read TGTGCCAGCAGTGAAGACTTAGGAAGTAATGAGCAGTTCTTC.

This sequence joins TRBV5-1 and TRBJ2-1; a possible D gene is TRBD2 (5 bases). V lost 7 bases to trimming and J lost 4 bases, with 18 bases between them. Germline assignment: CDR1 SGHRS and CDR2 YFSETQ. The CDR3 has 15 residues. This chain's CDR3 is CASGPLTGGYNEQFF. CDR3 sequence (DNA): TGCGCCAGCGGCCCCTTGACCGGCGGGTACAATGAGCAGTTCTTC.

The rearrangement joins TRBV6-6 to TRBJ1-2, with 7 bases identical to TRBD1. Germline CDR1 reads MNHNY; CDR2 reads SVGAGI (reference sequence). The CDR3 length is 15 residues. V was pared by 6 bases and J by 0 bases, with 7 bases of the junction left unmatched. In DNA, the CDR3 is TGTGCCAGCAGCACCGGGACAGTAGCTAACTATGGCTACACCTTC. Protein sequence: CASSTGTVANYGYTF.

The table lists this clone with a count of one. Within the sample, other DNA sequences also encode this same CDR3. V usage is TRBV7-9 and J usage is TRBJ2-5; TRBD2 aligns across 16 bases. Germline CDR1 is SEHNR and CDR2 is FQNEAQ (reference sequence). CDR3 length: 15 residues. The junction had 2 bases not matched to a gene; V was cut back by 5 bases and J by 5 bases. CDR3 nucleotides: TGTGCCAGCAGCCCGGGACTAGCGGGAGGGGAGACCCAGTACTTC. Its translation: CASSPGLAGGETQYF. Looking up the rest from reference TRBV7-9 and TRBJ2-5 gives the full variable domain: DTGVSQNPRHKITKRGQNVTFRCDPISEHNRLYWYRQTLGQGPEFLTYFQNEAQLEKSRLLSDRFSAERPKGSFSTLEIQRTEQGDSAMYLCASSPGLAGGETQYFGPGTRLLVL.

This clone is a singleton in its sample. The chain employs TRBV7-9 and TRBJ1-2; no firm D call. The CDR3 extends over 13 amino acids. Germline V gives CDR1 SEHNR, CDR2 FQNEAQ (reference sequence). V was shortened by 6 bases and J by 3 bases, with 11 bases between the two germline ends. The CDR3 nucleotides read TGTGCCAGCAGGCCCCCCAGAGACTATGGCTACACCTTC. Protein sequence: CASRPPRDYGYTF.

V is TRBV4-1 and J is TRBJ1-1, with a tentative D call TRBD1 (6 bases). The CDR3 covers 15 residues. Germline V gene sequence: CDR1 MGHRA, CDR2 YSYEKL. V lost 3 bases and J lost 5, with 16 bases in between. The CDR3 bases are TGCGCCAGCAGCCAGACCCCAGGGGATGCAACTGAAGCTTTCTTT. Translated: CASSQTPGDATEAFF.

V and J are TRBV19 and TRBJ1-2; D is uncertain. Germline values: CDR1 LNHDA, CDR2 SQIVND (reference sequence). This CDR3 has 14 amino acids. Trimming left V 0 bases short and J 2 bases short, with 7 bases between. CDR3: CASSIDGKNYGYTF. Written as DNA, the CDR3 is TGTGCCAGTAGTATAGACGGGAAAAACTATGGCTACACCTTC.

The gene calls are TRBV7-2 and TRBJ2-5; D call uncertain. V lost 1 base and J lost 2, with 8 bases in between. This CDR3 region has 14 residues. Germline loops: CDR1 SGHTA, CDR2 FQGNSA. The CDR3 loop is CASSLGGRQETQYF. The DNA for the CDR3 is TGTGCCAGCAGCTTAGGCGGCCGGCAAGAGACCCAGTACTTC.

The rearrangement links TRBV5-6 to TRBJ1-5; 7 bases fit TRBD1. The CDR3 runs to 16 residues. From germline, CDR1 is SGHDT and CDR2 YYEEEE. The V gene end was trimmed by 2 bases and the J gene end by 2 bases; junction bases not matched to a gene: 7. Here the CDR3 DNA reads TGTGCCAGCAGCTTATACAGGGGCGCGGGCAATCAGCCCCAGCATTTT. Protein: CASSLYRGAGNQPQHF.

In its sample, this clone was seen a few times. The V gene is TRBV5-1, the J gene TRBJ1-6, with D hard to call. Looked up from germline, CDR1 is SGHRS and CDR2 is YFSETQ. The V end lost 0 bases, the J end lost 5 bases, and 6 bases lay between the germline ends. The CDR3 sequence is 14 residues long. The CDR3 coding sequence is TGCGCCAGCAGCTTGGGGACGGATAATTCACCCCTCCACTTT. Translated, it gives CASSLGTDNSPLHF.

The chain carries TRBV7-6 and TRBJ2-7; D possibly uses TRBD1 or TRBD2 (7 bases each). V was cut by 5 bases and J by 7 bases, with 18 bases left in between. The CDR3 is 14 amino acids. Germline loops: CDR1 SGHVS, CDR2 FNYEAQ. CDR3 in DNA: TGTGCCAGCAGCCCAGGGGGGGGACTTCGAGAGCAGTACTTC. Translating it yields CASSPGGGLREQYF.

J is TRBJ2-7 and V is TRBV7-6, with D perhaps matching TRBD1 (6 bases). This CDR3 has 16 residues. Germline CDR1 and CDR2: SGHVS and FNYEAQ. The V and J ends lost 8 bases and 6 bases respectively, with 26 bases between them. In DNA form, the CDR3 reads TGTGCCAGCGCGGTACAGGGTTCTCCTATTCCCTCCGAGCAGTACTTC. Protein sequence: CASAVQGSPIPSEQYF.

CDR3 region: CASSPYLAGLAYNEQFF. In DNA, the CDR3 is TGTGCCAGCAGCCCGTACTTAGCGGGACTAGCCTACAATGAGCAGTTCTTC. The chain is built from TRBV5-6 and TRBJ2-1, with 8 bases aligning to TRBD2. CDR3 length: 17 residues. Trimming removed 4 bases from V and 2 bases from J; junction bases left unmatched: 11. Germline CDR1 and CDR2: SGHDT and YYEEEE.

The DNA for the CDR3 is TGTGCCAGCAGCTCTGGACAGGGGGGACATGGTGGCTACACCTTC. The encoded protein is CASSSGQGGHGGYTF. The chain carries TRBV7-9 and TRBJ1-2; 10 bases map to TRBD1. The CDR3 runs 15 residues. V lost 4 bases and J lost 7; bases outside the gene matches: 9. Germline V gives CDR1 SEHNR, CDR2 FQNEAQ (reference sequence).

This clone was found once. The chain couples TRBV11-2 to TRBJ2-5; D possibly corresponds to TRBD2 (5 bases). This CDR3 is built from 14 residues. Germline CDR1 is SGHAT and CDR2 is FQNNGV. V lost 1 base and J lost 2, with 8 bases in between. The CDR3 DNA sequence: TGTGCCAGCAGCTTAGTGCGGACTCAAGAGACCCAGTACTTC. It encodes CASSLVRTQETQYF.

The genes are TRBV7-9 and TRBJ2-7; 7 positions match TRBD2. The CDR3 is 14 residues long. J lost 2 bases, V lost 5 bases, and 6 bases had no gene match. Germline-derived CDR1 and CDR2 are SEHNR and FQNEAQ (reference sequence). CDR3 sequence: CASSAVGTTYEQYF. The CDR3 DNA follows: TGTGCCAGCAGCGCCGTCGGGACTACCTACGAGCAGTACTTC.

The chain couples TRBV28 to TRBJ1-1; D is undetermined. This CDR3 comprises 13 residues. Germline V gene data show CDR1 as MDHEN and CDR2 as SYDVKM. V was trimmed by 6 bases and J by 5 bases, leaving 13 bases between them. The CDR3 region is CASRRTVRTEAFF. For the CDR3, the DNA is TGTGCCAGCAGGAGAACAGTGAGGACTGAAGCTTTCTTT.

The chain is built from TRBV14 and TRBJ2-7; D is possibly TRBD1 (6 bases). In germline, CDR1 is SGHDN, CDR2 FVKESK. The CDR3 has 13 amino acids. Trimming left V 4 bases short and J 4 bases short, with 11 bases between. The CDR3, as DNA: TGTGCCAGCAGCCGTGCTGACAGGTACGAGCAGTACTTC. It yields the protein CASSRADRYEQYF. Together with reference TRBV14 and TRBJ2-7, the CDR3 gives the full variable domain: EAGVTQFPSHSVIEKGQTVTLRCDPISGHDNLYWYRRVMGKEIKFLLHFVKESKQDESGMPNNRFLAERTGGTYSTLKVQPAELEDSGVYFCASSRADRYEQYFGPGTRLTVT.

The rearrangement joins TRBV29-1 to TRBJ2-5, with D hard to call. The CDR3 sequence is 12 residues long. V was trimmed by 3 bases and J by 2 bases, leaving 7 bases between them. Germline V gene data show CDR1 as SQVTM and CDR2 as ANQGSEA. DNA for the CDR3: TGCAGCGTTGATGCTATACAAGAGACCCAGTACTTC. Its protein product is CSVDAIQETQYF.

This clone was detected only a few times. The chain uses TRBV7-9 and TRBJ2-7, with D possibly TRBD1 on 6 matching bases. The V gene's germline CDR1 is SEHNR and CDR2 FQNEAQ (reference sequence). The CDR3 totals 14 residues. The V end lost 5 bases, the J end lost 7 bases, and 18 bases lay between the germline ends. The CDR3 DNA is TGTGCCAGCAGCCAAGACAGGTGGACGGGGGAGCAGTACTTC. Translated, it gives CASSQDRWTGEQYF.